This T cell receptor (beta chain) was documented in a study of blood T cell repertoires in COVID-19. The overall study: Acute and convalescent COVID-19 specimens originated in the United States, Italy and Spain. T cells, B-cell-depleted T cells, or PBMCs provided the cDNA or gDNA that served as material.

TCRdb's table, derived via immunoSEQ multiplex PCR, lists solely in-frame clones and lacks some. In the table there are approximately 260,000 clones, under 85% of which are singletons. This receptor was taken from a woman aged 40-49 years with active or convalescent COVID-19. Material for sequencing was peripheral blood.

In DNA, the CDR3 is TGCGCCAGCAGCCAAGTGGCAGGAGAAAAACTGTTTTTT. This sequence encodes CASSQVAGEKLFF. The chain is built from TRBV4-1 and TRBJ1-4, with D hard to call. Germline V CDR1 and CDR2: MGHRA, YSYEKL. The CDR3 spans 13 residues. The V end was cut by 1 base, the J end by 8 bases, with 8 bases between.